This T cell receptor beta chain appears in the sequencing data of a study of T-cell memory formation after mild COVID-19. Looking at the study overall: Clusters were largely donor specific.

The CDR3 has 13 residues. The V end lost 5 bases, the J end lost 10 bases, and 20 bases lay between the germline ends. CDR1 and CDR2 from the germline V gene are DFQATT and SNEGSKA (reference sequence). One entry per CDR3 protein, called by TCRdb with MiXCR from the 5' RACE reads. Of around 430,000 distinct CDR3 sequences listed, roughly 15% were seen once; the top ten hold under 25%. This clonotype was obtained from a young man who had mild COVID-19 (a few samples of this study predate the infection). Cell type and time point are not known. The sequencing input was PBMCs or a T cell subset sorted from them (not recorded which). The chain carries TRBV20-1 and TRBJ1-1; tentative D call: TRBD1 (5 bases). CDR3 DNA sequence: TGCAGTGCTTCGACAGTTTTGTACCCTGGAGCTTTCTTT. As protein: CSASTVLYPGAFF.